The 8 T cell receptor beta chains reported below all come from one sample, sequenced in a study of lymphopenia after photon versus proton radiotherapy. TCRdb's copy holds only in-frame clones and misses some; the assay was immunoSEQ multiplex PCR. The sample consists of under 75,000 clones, around 90% of them appearing once. Specimen: peripheral blood, collected from a patient treated with photon-based radiotherapy. These receptor sequences come from a woman aged 40 to 50 with cholangiocarcinoma.

The chain links TRBV20-1 to TRBJ2-4, with a weak D call TRBD2 (6 bases). The CDR3 loop spans 11 amino acids. Germline V gene lookup returns CDR1 DFQATT and CDR2 SNEGSKA (reference sequence). Trimming pared 6 bases from V and 9 bases from J, leaving 12 bases between. CDR3 loop: CSARGGGIQYF. The CDR3 DNA sequence: TGCAGTGCGAGGGGAGGAGGCATTCAGTACTTC.

The chain uses TRBV28 and TRBJ2-3, with a weak D call TRBD2 (5 bases). The CDR3 has 14 residues. Germline V CDR1 and CDR2: MDHEN, SYDVKM. Trimming left V 4 bases short and J 0 bases short, with 8 bases between. Here the CDR3 reads CASSSLGSTDTQYF. CDR3 coding DNA: TGTGCCAGCAGTTCACTAGGGAGCACAGATACGCAGTATTTT.

The chain is built from TRBV28 and TRBJ1-2; D uncertain. Germline V gene data show CDR1 as MDHEN and CDR2 as SYDVKM. The length of the CDR3 is 15 residues. Trimming pared 5 bases from V and 7 bases from J, leaving 20 bases between. The CDR3 region has the DNA TGTGCCAGCAGTCCTATCCCCGGGAGGGTTGCTGGCTACACCTTC. Amino acid sequence: CASSPIPGRVAGYTF.

The table lists this clone with a count of one. This chain joins TRBV4-2 and TRBJ1-2; 8 nucleotides align to TRBD1. Unmatched junction bases numbered 5, after V lost 0 bases and J lost 8 bases. Germline loops: CDR1 LGHNA, CDR2 YNFKEQ. The CDR3 is made up of 14 amino acids. CDR3 bases: TGTGCCAGCAGCCAAGATGGACAGGGAGGGGGCTACACCTTC. The encoded protein is CASSQDGQGGGYTF.

This clone has a handful of counts. V is TRBV5-4 and J is TRBJ1-3, with a tentative D call TRBD1 (5 bases). Germline loops: CDR1 SGHNT, CDR2 YYREEE (reference sequence). The CDR3 extends over 15 amino acids. Trimming cost V 5 bases and J 2 bases, with 14 bases left between them. In DNA form, the CDR3 reads TGTGCCAGCAGTTCAGGGTCCCTAACTGGAAACACCATATATTTT. It yields the protein CASSSGSLTGNTIYF.

The chain uses TRBV9 and TRBJ1-5, with D perhaps TRBD1 (6 bases). The CDR3 has 16 residues. The germline V gene has CDR1 SGDLS and CDR2 YYNGEE. Trimming shortened V by 0 bases and J by 3 bases, and 13 bases separated the two germline ends. CDR3 amino acids: CASSVGVGTINQPQHF. CDR3 coding DNA: TGTGCCAGCAGCGTAGGAGTAGGGACAATCAATCAGCCCCAGCATTTT.

The chain employs TRBV10-1 and TRBJ1-2, with 10 bases aligning to TRBD1. The trim removed 4 bases at V and 4 bases at J, leaving 6 bases unmatched. Germline CDR1 is WNHNN and CDR2 is SYGVQD (reference sequence). This CDR3 is 15 amino acids long. CDR3 in amino acids: CASSAGGQGSYGYTF. The CDR3 region has the DNA TGCGCCAGCAGTGCAGGGGGACAGGGGAGCTATGGCTACACCTTC.

This clone has only one observation. The chain uses TRBV5-1 and TRBJ2-3, with D possibly being TRBD2 (6 bases). Germline V gene lookup returns CDR1 SGHRS and CDR2 YFSETQ. V lost 4 bases and J lost 8, with 17 bases in between. This CDR3 spans 14 amino acids. In DNA, the CDR3 is TGCGCCAGCAGCGTACGGGACTCCCAGGCTACGCAGTATTTT. Translated, it gives CASSVRDSQATQYF.